The 6 T cell receptor beta chains below come from one sample, sequenced in a study of identical twins. TCRdb called the 5' RACE reads again in MiXCR, with one record for every CDR3 protein. The sample includes some 660,000 distinct CDR3 sequences, 8.5% to 9.5% of them seen just once. Separately, the same data were catalogued under a study of yellow fever vaccine responses in identical twins.

The sample taken for sequencing was PBMCs. These TCRs come from a woman aged 18-29 years in good health.

In its sample, this clonotype was seen many times. The chain recombines TRBV12-3 or TRBV12-4 with TRBJ2-7; a weak D match, TRBD2 (6 bases). The CDR3 length is 14 residues. V lost 1 base, J lost 1 base, and 8 bases lay in between. CDR3: CASSLGGLSYEQYF. The DNA of the CDR3 is TGTGCCAGCAGTTTAGGGGGACTGTCCTACGAGCAGTACTTC.

This clonotype was seen more than once but under ten times. The gene calls are TRBV4-2 and TRBJ2-6, with 7 bases identical to TRBD1. The CDR3 has 19 residues. Per germline, CDR1 LGHNA and CDR2 YNFKEQ. V lost 1 base to trimming and J lost 0 bases; unmatched junction nucleotides: 9. DNA of the CDR3: TGTGCCAGCAGCCAAGGGTCGACAGGGACACCCTCTGGGGCCAACGTCCTGACTTTC. Its translation is CASSQGSTGTPSGANVLTF.

The sample holds a few counts of this clonotype. V is TRBV7-8 and J is TRBJ2-5; no reliable D call. The CDR3 contains 13 residues. With 2 bases removed from V and 4 bases from J, the gap between germline ends came to 8 bases. Germline CDR1 reads SGHVS; CDR2 reads FQNEAQ. CDR3 residues: CASSLNQGETQYF. CDR3 DNA sequence: TGTGCCAGCAGCTTAAATCAAGGAGAGACCCAGTACTTC. Filled out from reference TRBV7-8 and TRBJ2-5, the complete variable domain reads GAGVSQSPRYKVAKRGQDVALRCDPISGHVSLFWYQQALGQGPEFLTYFQNEAQLDKSGLPSDRFFAERPEGSVSTLKIQRTQQEDSAVYLCASSLNQGETQYFGPGTRLLVL.

In this sample, this clonotype turned up many times. The genes are TRBV5-1 and TRBJ2-1; 7 bases are shared with TRBD2. CDR1 and CDR2 from the germline V gene are SGHRS and YFSETQ. V shed 2 bases, J shed 6 bases, and the junction held 14 bases outside the gene matches. The CDR3 has 17 residues. CDR3 bases: TGCGCCAGCAGCTTTTTAGCGGGCCGAAACCGGGGCAATGAGCAGTTCTTC. It is translated as CASSFLAGRNRGNEQFF.

The rearrangement links TRBV6-1 to TRBJ1-2; 8 bases are a match to TRBD1. The ends lost 6 bases at V and 1 base at J; junction bases unmatched: 7. Germline lookup yields CDR1 MNHNS and CDR2 SASEGT. This CDR3 is 15 amino acids long. CDR3 nucleotide sequence: TGTGCCAGCAGAAATGGACAGGGACTTAACTATGGCTACACCTTC. Translation gives CASRNGQGLNYGYTF.

The chain employs TRBV7-9 and TRBJ2-2; TRBD1 agrees at 10 bases. The CDR3 runs 15 residues. The germline gives CDR1 SEHNR, CDR2 FQNEAQ (reference sequence). The trim removed 5 bases at V and 3 bases at J, leaving 3 bases unmatched. In DNA, the CDR3 is TGTGCCAGCAGCGCGGGACAGGGGTACACCGGGGAGCTGTTTTTT. Encoded protein: CASSAGQGYTGELFF.